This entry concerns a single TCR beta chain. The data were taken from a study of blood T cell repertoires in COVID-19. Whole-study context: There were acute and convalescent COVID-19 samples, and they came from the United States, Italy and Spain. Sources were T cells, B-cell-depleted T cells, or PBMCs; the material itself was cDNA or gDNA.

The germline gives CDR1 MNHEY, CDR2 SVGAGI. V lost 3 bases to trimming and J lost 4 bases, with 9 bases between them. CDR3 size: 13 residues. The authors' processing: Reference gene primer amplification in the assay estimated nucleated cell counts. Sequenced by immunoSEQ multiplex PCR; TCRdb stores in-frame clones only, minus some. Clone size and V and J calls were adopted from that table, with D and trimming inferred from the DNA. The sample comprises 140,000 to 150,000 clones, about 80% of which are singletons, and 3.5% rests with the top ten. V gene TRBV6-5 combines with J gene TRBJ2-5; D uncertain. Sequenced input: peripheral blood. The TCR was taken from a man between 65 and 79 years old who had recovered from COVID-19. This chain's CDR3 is CASSYRSGETQYF. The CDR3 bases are TGTGCCAGCAGTTATAGGTCGGGAGAGACCCAGTACTTC.